A selection of T cell receptor beta chains follows, all from one sample in a study of shared clonotypes between healthy human individuals. The protocol was immunoSEQ multiplex PCR, while the TCRdb copy is restricted to in-frame clones and leaves out a portion. The sample yields a few million clones, approximately 92% seen once. Sequencing used naive CD4+ T cells sorted from blood. The receptors originated from a man aged 18 to 30 in good health. Each CDR3 is given with its conserved first and last residue. Each record gives: D gene, V gene, J gene, clone size, CDR3 protein, CDR3 DNA. The D gene is left open where the match is weak. Not every row has a clone size; where given, it reads once, few, many or a size class.

D gene: .
V gene: TRBV19
J gene: TRBJ1-2
clone size: .
CDR3 protein: CASSIDVNRVGYTF
CDR3 DNA: TGTGCCAGTAGTATAGATGTCAACAGGGTTGGCTACACCTTC

D gene: TRBD1
V gene: TRBV6-6
J gene: TRBJ1-2
clone size: .
CDR3 protein: CASSHNSGQGADGYTF
CDR3 DNA: TGTGCCAGCAGCCACAACTCGGGACAGGGGGCGGATGGCTACACCTTC

D gene: .
V gene: TRBV6-5
J gene: TRBJ2-2
clone size: .
CDR3 protein: CASSYSNRNTGELFF
CDR3 DNA: TGTGCCAGCAGTTACTCGAACAGGAACACCGGGGAGCTGTTTTTT

D gene: .
V gene: TRBV10-1
J gene: TRBJ1-4
clone size: .
CDR3 protein: CARKDEKLFF
CDR3 DNA: TGCGCCAGAAAAGATGAAAAACTGTTTTTT

D gene: TRBD1
V gene: TRBV5-1
J gene: TRBJ1-6
clone size: .
CDR3 protein: CASSLLTGGDNSPLHF
CDR3 DNA: TGCGCCAGCAGTTTACTGACAGGGGGCGATAATTCACCCCTCCACTTT

D gene: .
V gene: TRBV13
J gene: TRBJ2-7
clone size: .
CDR3 protein: CASSLGGRGYEQYF
CDR3 DNA: TGTGCCAGCAGCTTAGGCGGCAGGGGCTACGAGCAGTACTTC

D gene: .
V gene: TRBV7-8
J gene: TRBJ2-2
clone size: .
CDR3 protein: CASSPTRSGELFF
CDR3 DNA: TGTGCCAGCAGCCCTACAAGGTCCGGGGAGCTGTTTTTT

D gene: TRBD1
V gene: TRBV19
J gene: TRBJ1-1
clone size: .
CDR3 protein: CASSPRTGVNTEAFF
CDR3 DNA: TGTGCCAGTAGTCCACGGACAGGGGTGAACACTGAAGCTTTCTTT

D gene: .
V gene: TRBV6-5
J gene: TRBJ1-5
clone size: .
CDR3 protein: CASRYDSYSNQPQHF
CDR3 DNA: TGTGCCAGCAGGTATGACAGTTATAGCAATCAGCCCCAGCATTTT

D gene: .
V gene: TRBV7-2
J gene: TRBJ2-1
clone size: .
CDR3 protein: CASSFGTLPPGEQFF
CDR3 DNA: TGTGCCAGCAGCTTTGGGACACTACCGCCAGGTGAGCAGTTCTTC

D gene: TRBD1
V gene: TRBV2
J gene: TRBJ2-7
clone size: .
CDR3 protein: CASSDAQQGKQYF
CDR3 DNA: TGTGCCAGCAGTGATGCCCAACAGGGGAAGCAGTACTTC

D gene: .
V gene: TRBV6-5
J gene: TRBJ1-2
clone size: .
CDR3 protein: CASSTTSNYGYTF
CDR3 DNA: TGTGCCAGCAGCACGACATCAAACTATGGCTACACCTTC

D gene: .
V gene: TRBV4-3
J gene: TRBJ1-2
clone size: .
CDR3 protein: CASSQDTRSTYYGYTF
CDR3 DNA: TGCGCCAGCAGCCAAGATACTCGGAGTACCTACTATGGCTACACCTTC

D gene: TRBD2
V gene: TRBV7-9
J gene: TRBJ2-1
clone size: .
CDR3 protein: CASSARASGGWDEQFF
CDR3 DNA: TGTGCCAGCAGCGCCCGGGCTAGCGGGGGGTGGGATGAGCAGTTCTTC

D gene: .
V gene: TRBV7-2
J gene: TRBJ2-3
clone size: .
CDR3 protein: CASSRDADTQYF
CDR3 DNA: TGTGCCAGCAGCAGAGATGCAGATACGCAGTATTTT

D gene: TRBD2
V gene: TRBV5-1
J gene: TRBJ2-5
clone size: .
CDR3 protein: CASSLVSGMYQETQYF
CDR3 DNA: TGCGCCAGCAGCTTGGTCAGCGGGATGTACCAAGAGACCCAGTACTTC

D gene: .
V gene: TRBV10-3
J gene: TRBJ1-6
clone size: .
CDR3 protein: CAISEGAGNSPLHF
CDR3 DNA: TGTGCCATCAGTGAGGGGGCAGGGAATTCACCCCTCCACTTT

D gene: TRBD2
V gene: TRBV7-9
J gene: TRBJ2-1
clone size: .
CDR3 protein: CASSSTLAAHHEQFF
CDR3 DNA: TGTGCCAGCAGCTCAACACTAGCGGCGCATCATGAGCAGTTCTTC

D gene: .
V gene: TRBV5-6
J gene: TRBJ2-3
clone size: once
CDR3 protein: CASSLADTQYF
CDR3 DNA: TGTGCCAGCAGCTTGGCGGATACGCAGTATTTT

D gene: TRBD1
V gene: TRBV18
J gene: TRBJ1-3
clone size: .
CDR3 protein: CASSAQGASGNTIYF
CDR3 DNA: TGTGCCAGCTCGGCACAGGGGGCATCTGGAAACACCATATATTTT

D gene: TRBD1
V gene: TRBV6-1
J gene: TRBJ1-2
clone size: .
CDR3 protein: CASSVEGADGYTF
CDR3 DNA: TGTGCCAGCAGTGTAGAGGGGGCGGATGGCTACACCTTC

D gene: .
V gene: TRBV5-1
J gene: TRBJ1-2
clone size: .
CDR3 protein: CASSLDGGAGGYTF
CDR3 DNA: TGCGCCAGCAGCTTGGACGGGGGCGCGGGTGGCTACACCTTC

D gene: .
V gene: TRBV30
J gene: TRBJ1-6
clone size: .
CDR3 protein: CAWSVQKVGGYNSPLHF
CDR3 DNA: TGTGCCTGGAGTGTACAGAAGGTTGGAGGGTATAATTCACCCCTCCACTTT

D gene: .
V gene: TRBV11-1
J gene: TRBJ2-2
clone size: .
CDR3 protein: CASIRRGNTGELFF
CDR3 DNA: TGTGCCAGCATCCGAAGGGGGAACACCGGGGAGCTGTTTTTT

D gene: .
V gene: TRBV7-8
J gene: TRBJ1-3
clone size: .
CDR3 protein: CASSLNAGGGSGNTIYF
CDR3 DNA: TGTGCCAGCAGCTTAAATGCGGGTGGGGGCTCTGGAAACACCATATATTTT

D gene: .
V gene: TRBV28
J gene: TRBJ1-2
clone size: .
CDR3 protein: CASSLPGVLYGYTF
CDR3 DNA: TGTGCCAGCAGCCTTCCGGGGGTCCTCTATGGCTACACCTTC

D gene: .
V gene: TRBV6-6
J gene: TRBJ1-4
clone size: .
CDR3 protein: CASSYRDSTNEKLFF
CDR3 DNA: TGTGCCAGCAGTTATCGTGACAGCACCAATGAAAAACTGTTTTTT

D gene: TRBD1
V gene: TRBV19
J gene: TRBJ1-5
clone size: .
CDR3 protein: CASSIGTGGEFGQPQHF
CDR3 DNA: TGTGCCAGTAGTATAGGAACAGGGGGCGAGTTCGGTCAGCCCCAGCATTTT

D gene: .
V gene: TRBV4-1
J gene: TRBJ2-3
clone size: .
CDR3 protein: CASSQAFGQKASTDTQYF
CDR3 DNA: TGCGCCAGCAGCCAAGCGTTTGGACAGAAGGCTAGCACAGATACGCAGTATTTT

D gene: .
V gene: TRBV7-9
J gene: TRBJ2-7
clone size: .
CDR3 protein: CASSSFGGPGSYEQYF
CDR3 DNA: TGTGCCAGCAGCTCATTCGGGGGACCCGGATCCTACGAGCAGTACTTC

D gene: .
V gene: TRBV10-2
J gene: TRBJ2-5
clone size: .
CDR3 protein: CASSASRETQYF
CDR3 DNA: TGCGCCAGCAGTGCCTCCCGGGAGACCCAGTACTTC

D gene: .
V gene: TRBV6-6
J gene: TRBJ1-4
clone size: .
CDR3 protein: CASSSPGANEKLFF
CDR3 DNA: TGTGCCAGCAGTTCACCGGGGGCCAATGAAAAACTGTTTTTT

D gene: .
V gene: TRBV5-1
J gene: TRBJ1-4
clone size: .
CDR3 protein: CASSLEGRVATNEKLFF
CDR3 DNA: TGCGCCAGCAGCTTGGAGGGCAGGGTGGCAACTAATGAAAAACTGTTTTTT